This TCR beta chain was captured in a study of cytomegalovirus exposure and HLA in healthy donors. Points from the study as a whole: According to a later analysis, TCR clusters from the first cohort tended to co-occur in the 100 to 150 validation repertoires. Whilst most TCR sequences proved rare, a subset of public TCRs occurred across many donors.

The data were produced by immunoSEQ multiplex PCR, yet TCRdb's version contains in-frame clones alone and is incomplete. The sample includes 250,000 to 350,000 clones, around 87% of them seen just once. In the case of this clone: No antigen is known for it.

The sequence came from a woman under 30 in good health and CMV-seronegative. Sequencing was performed on PBMCs.

The CDR3: CASSLGQGRLSYEQYF. The DNA for the CDR3 is TGCGCCAGCAGCTTAGGGCAGGGGAGACTCTCCTACGAGCAGTACTTC. The J gene is TRBJ2-7, the V gene TRBV5-1; D might be TRBD1 (6 bases). Germline V gene lookup returns CDR1 SGHRS and CDR2 YFSETQ. The CDR3 has 16 residues. The V end lost 2 bases, the J end lost 0 bases, and 15 bases lay between the germline ends.